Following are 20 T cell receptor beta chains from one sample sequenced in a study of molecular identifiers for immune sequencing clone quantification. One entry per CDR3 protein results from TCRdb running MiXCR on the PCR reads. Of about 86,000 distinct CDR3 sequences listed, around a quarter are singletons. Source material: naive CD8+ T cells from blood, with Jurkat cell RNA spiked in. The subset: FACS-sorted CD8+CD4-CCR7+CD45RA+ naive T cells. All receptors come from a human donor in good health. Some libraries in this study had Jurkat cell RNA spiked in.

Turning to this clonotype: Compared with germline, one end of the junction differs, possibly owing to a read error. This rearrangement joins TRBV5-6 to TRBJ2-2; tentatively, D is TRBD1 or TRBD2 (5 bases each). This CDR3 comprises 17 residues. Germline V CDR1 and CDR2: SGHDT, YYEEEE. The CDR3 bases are TGTGCCAGCAACTTGGGGGTCACTGTACCGAACACCGGGGAGCTGTTTTTT. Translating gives CASNLGVTVPNTGELFF.

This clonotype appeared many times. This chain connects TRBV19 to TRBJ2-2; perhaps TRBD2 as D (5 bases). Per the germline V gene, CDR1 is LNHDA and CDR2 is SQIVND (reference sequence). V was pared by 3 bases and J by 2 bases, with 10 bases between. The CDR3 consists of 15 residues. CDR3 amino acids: CASSITGINTGELFF. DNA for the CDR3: TGTGCCAGTAGTATCACGGGGATAAACACCGGGGAGCTGTTTTTT.

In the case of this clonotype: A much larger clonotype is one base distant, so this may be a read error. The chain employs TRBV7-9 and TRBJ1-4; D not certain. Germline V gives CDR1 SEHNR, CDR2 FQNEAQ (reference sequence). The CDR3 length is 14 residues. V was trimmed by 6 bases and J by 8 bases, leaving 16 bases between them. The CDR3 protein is CASRPKDFQEKLFF. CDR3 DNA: TGTGCCAGCAGACCCAAGGACTTTCAGGAAAAACTGTTTTTT.

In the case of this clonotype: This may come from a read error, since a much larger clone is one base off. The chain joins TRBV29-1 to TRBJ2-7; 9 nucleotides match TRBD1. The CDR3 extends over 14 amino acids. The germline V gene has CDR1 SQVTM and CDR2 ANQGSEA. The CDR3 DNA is TGCAACGTCAAAAGGGCGGACAGGGGCTACGAGCAGTACTTC. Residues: CNVKRADRGYEQYF.

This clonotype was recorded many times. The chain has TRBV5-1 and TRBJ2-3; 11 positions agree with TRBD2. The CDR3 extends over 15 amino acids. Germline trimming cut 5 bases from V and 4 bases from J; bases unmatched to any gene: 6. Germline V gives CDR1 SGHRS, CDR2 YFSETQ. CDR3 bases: TGCGCCAGCAGATGGACTAGCGGGCGGCCAGATACGCAGTATTTT. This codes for CASRWTSGRPDTQYF.

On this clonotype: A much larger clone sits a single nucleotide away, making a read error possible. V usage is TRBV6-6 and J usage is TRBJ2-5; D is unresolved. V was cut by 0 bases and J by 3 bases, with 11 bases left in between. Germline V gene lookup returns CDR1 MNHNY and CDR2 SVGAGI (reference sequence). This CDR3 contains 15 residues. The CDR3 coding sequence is TGTGCCAGCAGTTACTCGTGGGGTCCCGAAGAGACCCAGTACTTC. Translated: CASSYSWGPEETQYF.

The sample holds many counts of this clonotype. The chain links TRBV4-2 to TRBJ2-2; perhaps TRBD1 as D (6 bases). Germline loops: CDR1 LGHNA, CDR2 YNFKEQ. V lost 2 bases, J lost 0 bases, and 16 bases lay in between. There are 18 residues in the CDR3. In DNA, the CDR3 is TGTGCCAGCAGCCAATTCAACGACAGGTCCACGAACACCGGGGAGCTGTTTTTT. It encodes CASSQFNDRSTNTGELFF.

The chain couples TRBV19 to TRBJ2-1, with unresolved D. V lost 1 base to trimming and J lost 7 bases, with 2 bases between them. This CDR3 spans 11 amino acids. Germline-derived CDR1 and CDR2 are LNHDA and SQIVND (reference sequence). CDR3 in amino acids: CASSIGNEQFF. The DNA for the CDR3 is TGTGCCAGTAGTATAGGAAATGAGCAGTTCTTC. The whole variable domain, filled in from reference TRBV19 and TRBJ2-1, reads DGGITQSPKYLFRKEGQNVTLSCEQNLNHDAMYWYRQDPGQGLRLIYYSQIVNDFQKGDIAEGYSVSREKKESFPLTVTSAQKNPTAFYLCASSIGNEQFFGPGTRLTVL.

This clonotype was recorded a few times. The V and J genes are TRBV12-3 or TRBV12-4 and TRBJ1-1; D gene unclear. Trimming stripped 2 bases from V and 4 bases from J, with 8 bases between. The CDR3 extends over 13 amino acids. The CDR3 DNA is TGTGCCAGCAGTTTATATCCGGGCACTGAAGCTTTCTTT. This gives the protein CASSLYPGTEAFF.

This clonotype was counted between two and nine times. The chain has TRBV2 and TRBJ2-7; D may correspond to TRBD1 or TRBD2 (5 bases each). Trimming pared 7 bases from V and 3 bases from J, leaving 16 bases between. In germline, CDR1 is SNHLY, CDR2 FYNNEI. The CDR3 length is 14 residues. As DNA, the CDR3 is TGTGCCAGCATAGACCGGGACCTCAGCTACGAGCAGTACTTC. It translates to CASIDRDLSYEQYF.

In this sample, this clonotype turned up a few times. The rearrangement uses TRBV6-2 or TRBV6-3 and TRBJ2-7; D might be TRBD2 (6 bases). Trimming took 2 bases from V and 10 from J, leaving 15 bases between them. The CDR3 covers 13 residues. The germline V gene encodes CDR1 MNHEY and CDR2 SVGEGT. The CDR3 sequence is CASSYGTPTNQYF. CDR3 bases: TGTGCCAGCAGTTACGGGACTCCGACGAACCAGTACTTC.

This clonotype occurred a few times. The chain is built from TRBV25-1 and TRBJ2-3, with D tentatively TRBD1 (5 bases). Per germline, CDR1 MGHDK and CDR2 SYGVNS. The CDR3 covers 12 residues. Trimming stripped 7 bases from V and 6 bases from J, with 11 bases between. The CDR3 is CASTQGWDTQYF. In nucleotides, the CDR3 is TGTGCCAGCACCCAGGGATGGGATACGCAGTATTTT.

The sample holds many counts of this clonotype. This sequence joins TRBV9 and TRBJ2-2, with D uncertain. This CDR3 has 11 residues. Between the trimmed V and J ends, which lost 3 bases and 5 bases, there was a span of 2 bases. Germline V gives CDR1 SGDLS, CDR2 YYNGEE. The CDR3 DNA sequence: TGTGCCAGCAGCGGAACCGGGGAGCTGTTTTTT. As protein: CASSGTGELFF.

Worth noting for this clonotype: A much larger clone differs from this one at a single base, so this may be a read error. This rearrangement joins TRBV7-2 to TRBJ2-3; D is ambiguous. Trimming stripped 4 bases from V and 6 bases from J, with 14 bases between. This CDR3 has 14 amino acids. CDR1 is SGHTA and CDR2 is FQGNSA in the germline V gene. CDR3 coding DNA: TGTGCCAGCAGCTGCCCGCCCCCCTATGATACGCAGTATTTT. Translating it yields CASSCPPPYDTQYF. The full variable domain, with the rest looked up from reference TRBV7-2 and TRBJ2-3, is GAGVSQSPSNKVTEKGKDVELRCDPISGHTALYWYRQSLGQGLEFLIYFQGNSAPDKSGLPSDRFSAERTGGSVSTLTIQRTQQEDSAVYLCASSCPPPYDTQYFGPGTRLTVL.

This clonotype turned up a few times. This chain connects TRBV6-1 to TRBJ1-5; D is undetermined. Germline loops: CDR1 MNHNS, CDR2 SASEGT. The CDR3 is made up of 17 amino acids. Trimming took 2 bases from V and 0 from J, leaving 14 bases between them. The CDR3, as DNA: TGTGCCAGCAGTGAAAAGGTTGTTAGGATTAGCAATCAGCCCCAGCATTTT. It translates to CASSEKVVRISNQPQHF.

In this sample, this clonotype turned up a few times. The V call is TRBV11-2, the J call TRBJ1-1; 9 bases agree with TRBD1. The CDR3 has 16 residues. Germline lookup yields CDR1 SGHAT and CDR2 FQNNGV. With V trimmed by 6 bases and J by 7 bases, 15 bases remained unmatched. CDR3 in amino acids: CASRVGDRDYLGEAFF. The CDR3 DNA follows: TGTGCCAGCAGGGTGGGGGACAGGGATTACCTTGGTGAAGCTTTCTTT.

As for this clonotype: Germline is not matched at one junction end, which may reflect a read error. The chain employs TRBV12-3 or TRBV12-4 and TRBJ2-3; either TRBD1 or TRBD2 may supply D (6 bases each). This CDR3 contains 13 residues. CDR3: CASSRGGRDPQYF. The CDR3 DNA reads TGTGCCAGCAGTCGAGGGGGGAGAGATCCGCAGTATTTT.

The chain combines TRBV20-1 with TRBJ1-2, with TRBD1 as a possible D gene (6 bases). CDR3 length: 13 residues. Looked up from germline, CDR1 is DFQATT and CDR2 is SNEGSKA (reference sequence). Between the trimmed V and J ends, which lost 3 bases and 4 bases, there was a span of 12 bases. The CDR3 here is CSAREGGGYGYTF. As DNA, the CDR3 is TGCAGTGCTAGGGAGGGGGGGGGCTATGGCTACACCTTC.

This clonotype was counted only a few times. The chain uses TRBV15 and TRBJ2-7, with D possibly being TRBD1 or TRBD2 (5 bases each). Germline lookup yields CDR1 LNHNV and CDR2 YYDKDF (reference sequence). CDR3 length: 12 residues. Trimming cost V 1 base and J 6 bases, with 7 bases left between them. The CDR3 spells CATSRVGVEQYF. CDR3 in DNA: TGTGCCACCAGCAGAGTGGGGGTCGAGCAGTACTTC.

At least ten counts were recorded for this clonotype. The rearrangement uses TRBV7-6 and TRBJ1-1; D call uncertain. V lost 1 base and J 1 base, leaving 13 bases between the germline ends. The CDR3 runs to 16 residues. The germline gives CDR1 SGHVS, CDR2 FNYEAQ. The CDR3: CASSLGPPRSNTEAFF. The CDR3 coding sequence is TGTGCCAGCAGCTTAGGGCCCCCTAGATCGAACACTGAAGCTTTCTTT.